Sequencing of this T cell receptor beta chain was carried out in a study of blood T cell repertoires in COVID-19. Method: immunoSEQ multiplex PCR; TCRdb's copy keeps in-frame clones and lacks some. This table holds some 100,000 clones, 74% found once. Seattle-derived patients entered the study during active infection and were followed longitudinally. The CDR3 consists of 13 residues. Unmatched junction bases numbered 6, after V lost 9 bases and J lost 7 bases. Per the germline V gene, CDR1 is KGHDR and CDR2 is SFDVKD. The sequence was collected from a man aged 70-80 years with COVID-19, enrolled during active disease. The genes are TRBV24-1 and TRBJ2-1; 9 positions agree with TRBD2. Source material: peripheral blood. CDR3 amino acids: CATGREGWNEQFF. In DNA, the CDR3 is TGTGCCACCGGGCGGGAGGGTTGGAATGAGCAGTTCTTC.